These T cell receptor beta chains were read from a single sample in a study of blood T cell repertoires in COVID-19. The protocol was immunoSEQ multiplex PCR, while the TCRdb copy is restricted to in-frame clones and leaves out a portion. The sample has approximately 70,000 clones, 70% to 85% seen once; the top ten hold approximately 26%. Sample: peripheral blood. These TCRs come from a man in his fifties or sixties with active or convalescent COVID-19. Both conserved end residues are part of each CDR3. The order of the fields is D gene, clone size, J gene, V gene, CDR3 protein, CDR3 DNA. The D gene is left open where the match is weak. A clone size is listed for some rows: how often the clone was seen (once, few, many), or a class if it is expanded.

TRBD1	-	TRBJ1-1	TRBV5-1	CASSLGQVGSEAFF	TGCGCCAGCAGTCTGGGACAGGTCGGTTCCGAAGCTTTCTTT
TRBD1	-	TRBJ2-5	TRBV19	CASSPPGQGETQYF	TGTGCCAGTAGTCCTCCGGGACAGGGAGAGACCCAGTACTTC
TRBD1	-	TRBJ2-4	TRBV9	CASSPRTGTDIQYF	TGTGCCAGCAGCCCCAGGACAGGGACGGACATTCAGTACTTC
TRBD1	-	TRBJ2-1	TRBV3-1/TRBV3-2	CASSQDPGQGMGEQFF	TGTGCCAGCAGCCAAGATCCCGGACAGGGCATGGGAGAGCAGTTCTTC
-	-	TRBJ1-2	TRBV7-8	CASSLDSRGSYGYTF	TGTGCCAGCAGCTTAGATAGCAGGGGTTCCTATGGCTACACCTTC
-	-	TRBJ2-7	TRBV12-3/TRBV12-4	CASSSSQTYEQYF	TGTGCCAGCAGTTCGTCGCAGACCTACGAGCAGTACTTC
TRBD2	-	TRBJ2-5	TRBV7-2	CASSEGGGRTQYF	TGTGCCAGCAGCGAAGGCGGGGGGAGGACCCAGTACTTC
-	-	TRBJ1-1	TRBV7-2	CASSLAPGVTEAFF	TGTGCCAGCAGCTTAGCCCCCGGGGTGACTGAAGCTTTCTTT
-	-	TRBJ2-2	TRBV5-1	CASSEPTAGELFF	TGCGCCAGCAGCGAACCGACAGCCGGGGAGCTGTTTTTT
TRBD1	-	TRBJ2-7	TRBV4-3	CASSQGQGITYEQYF	TGCGCCAGCAGCCAAGGACAGGGGATCACCTACGAGCAGTACTTC
TRBD1	-	TRBJ2-1	TRBV4-1	CASSQLHTGQGHYNEQFF	TGCGCCAGCAGCCAACTCCATACGGGACAGGGGCACTACAATGAGCAGTTCTTC
-	-	TRBJ2-6	TRBV15	CATSRVHPRRGGVLGANVLTF	TGTGCCACCAGCAGAGTGCACCCTCGGCGGGGTGGAGTTCTTGGGGCCAACGTCCTGACTTTC
-	-	TRBJ1-6	TRBV6-2/TRBV6-3	CASSQGLWKNSPLHF	TGTGCCAGCAGTCAGGGTCTGTGGAAAAATTCACCCCTCCACTTT
-	few	TRBJ2-5	TRBV6-5	CASSYSRGETQYF	TGTGCCAGCAGTTACTCGAGAGGGGAGACCCAGTACTTC
-	-	TRBJ2-5	TRBV5-4	CASSSGGDVNRETQYF	TGTGCCAGCAGCTCCGGCGGGGACGTCAACCGGGAGACCCAGTACTTC
TRBD1	once	TRBJ1-2	TRBV5-4	CATNPGQGFLYGYTF	TGTGCCACCAACCCGGGACAGGGATTCCTCTATGGCTACACCTTC
TRBD1	-	TRBJ1-1	TRBV5-1	CASSLRGPKAFF	TGCGCCAGCAGCTTGAGGGGGCCTAAAGCTTTCTTT
-	once	TRBJ2-6	TRBV19	CASSNDRTSGANVLTF	TGTGCCAGTAGTAACGACAGGACATCCGGGGCCAACGTCCTGACTTTC
-	-	TRBJ1-5	TRBV10-3	CAIRAFEPQHF	TGTGCCATCCGTGCTTTTGAGCCCCAGCATTTT
TRBD2	-	TRBJ2-3	TRBV7-6	CASSLVPQRGFGADTQYF	TGTGCCAGCAGCTTAGTCCCACAGCGGGGCTTCGGCGCAGATACGCAGTATTTT
-	once	TRBJ1-6	TRBV4-1	CASSQSGDSPLHF	TGCGCCAGCAGCCAGTCAGGGGATTCACCCCTCCACTTT
-	-	TRBJ2-1	TRBV19	CASTPRLVTYNEQFF	TGTGCCAGTACCCCCAGACTAGTGACCTACAATGAGCAGTTCTTC
TRBD2	-	TRBJ2-7	TRBV29-1	CSVEGGGTTYEQYF	TGCAGCGTTGAAGGCGGGGGAACCACCTACGAGCAGTACTTC
-	few	TRBJ1-5	TRBV9	CASSPWGDNQPQHF	TGTGCCAGCAGCCCTTGGGGGGACAATCAGCCCCAGCATTTT
TRBD1	-	TRBJ1-5	TRBV28	CASTQGFQPQHF	TGTGCCAGCACACAGGGGTTTCAGCCCCAGCATTTT
-	-	TRBJ1-2	TRBV29-1	CSVPSNYGYTF	TGCAGCGTTCCGTCTAACTATGGCTACACCTTC
-	-	TRBJ1-3	TRBV6-1	CASSEGGWNTIYF	TGTGCCAGCAGTGAAGGAGGCTGGAACACCATATATTTT
TRBD2	-	TRBJ2-3	TRBV3-1/TRBV3-2	CASSQLRGGAADTQYF	TGTGCCAGCAGCCAGCTCCGGGGGGGCGCTGCGGATACGCAGTATTTT
TRBD1	-	TRBJ1-5	TRBV4-2	CASSQDGGQGNQPQHF	TGTGCCAGCAGCCAAGATGGGGGACAGGGAAATCAGCCCCAGCATTTT
TRBD1	once	TRBJ1-2	TRBV4-3	CASSQENRGLYGYTF	TGCGCCAGCAGCCAAGAGAACAGGGGTCTCTATGGCTACACCTTC
-	-	TRBJ1-2	TRBV28	CASSLARTNYGYTF	TGTGCCAGCAGTTTAGCCAGAACTAACTATGGCTACACCTTC
TRBD1	-	TRBJ2-5	TRBV5-6	CASSLVAGGRETQYF	TGTGCCAGCAGCTTGGTGGCAGGGGGCCGAGAGACCCAGTACTTC
TRBD1	-	TRBJ1-4	TRBV5-8	CASSFGTATNEKLFF	TGTGCCAGCAGCTTTGGGACAGCAACTAATGAAAAACTGTTTTTT
TRBD2	-	TRBJ2-7	TRBV3-1/TRBV3-2	CASSGLAGGNSYEQYF	TGTGCCAGCAGCGGGCTAGCGGGGGGGAACTCCTACGAGCAGTACTTC
TRBD1	-	TRBJ1-1	TRBV6-5	CASRLGQANTEAFF	TGTGCCAGCAGGCTCGGACAGGCGAACACTGAAGCTTTCTTT
TRBD1	-	TRBJ2-2	TRBV28	CASRRDRGNTGELFF	TGTGCCAGCAGGCGGGACAGGGGCAACACCGGGGAGCTGTTTTTT
-	-	TRBJ2-2	TRBV3-1/TRBV3-2	CASSQTSWGRGELFF	TGTGCCAGCAGCCAGACTTCCTGGGGGCGGGGGGAGCTGTTTTTT
-	-	TRBJ1-1	TRBV10-3	CAIGGGATEAFF	TGTGCCATCGGGGGGGGCGCGACTGAGGCTTTCTTT
TRBD1	-	TRBJ2-5	TRBV7-3	CASSPMGGTGQETQYF	TGTGCCAGCAGCCCAATGGGGGGGACAGGGCAAGAGACCCAGTACTTC
-	-	TRBJ1-6	TRBV3-1/TRBV3-2	CASSQPGGQFLHF	TGTGCCAGCAGCCAACCCGGGGGGCAGTTTCTCCACTTT
TRBD1	-	TRBJ1-6	TRBV5-1	CASSLVPTGGRRFGSYNSPLHF	TGCGCCAGCAGCTTGGTCCCGACAGGGGGCAGGAGGTTTGGCTCCTATAATTCACCCCTCCACTTT
TRBD1	-	TRBJ1-6	TRBV6-5	CASKQGVGSPLHF	TGTGCCAGCAAACAGGGGGTAGGTTCACCCCTCCACTTT
-	-	TRBJ1-1	TRBV5-1	CASSWTVNTEAFF	TGCGCCAGCAGCTGGACAGTGAACACTGAAGCTTTCTTT
-	-	TRBJ2-7	TRBV9	CASSAPGGYEQYF	TGTGCCAGCAGCGCACCCGGGGGCTACGAGCAGTACTTC
-	once	TRBJ1-2	TRBV24-1	CATSEPGYGYTF	TGTGCCACCAGTGAACCGGGCTATGGCTACACCTTC
TRBD2	-	TRBJ2-7	TRBV2	CASSEVTSGHYEQYF	TGTGCCAGCAGTGAAGTTACTAGCGGCCACTACGAGCAGTACTTC
-	-	TRBJ1-5	TRBV19	CASSIRGLHNQPQHF	TGTGCCAGTAGTATTAGGGGGTTACACAATCAGCCCCAGCATTTT
-	-	TRBJ2-1	TRBV2	CASSGSRENYNEQFF	TGTGCCAGCAGTGGGAGCAGGGAAAATTACAATGAGCAGTTCTTC
TRBD1	-	TRBJ2-3	TRBV30	CAWRVRQGASDTQYF	TGTGCCTGGAGGGTGCGGCAGGGGGCGTCGGATACGCAGTATTTT
-	-	TRBJ2-7	TRBV12-3/TRBV12-4	CASSPQFYEQYF	TGTGCCAGCAGTCCTCAGTTCTACGAGCAGTACTTC
TRBD2	-	TRBJ2-5	TRBV7-2	CASSLAREAGETQYF	TGTGCCAGCAGCTTAGCCCGGGAGGCCGGGGAGACCCAGTACTTC
-	-	TRBJ2-2	TRBV3-1/TRBV3-2	CASSPDTGELFF	TGTGCCAGCAGCCCAGACACCGGGGAGCTGTTTTTT
TRBD1	-	TRBJ1-1	TRBV9	CASSVGIGGVNTEAFF	TGTGCCAGCAGCGTAGGTATAGGGGGCGTGAACACTGAAGCTTTCTTT
TRBD1	-	TRBJ1-2	TRBV29-1	CSVSTGDYGYTF	TGCAGCGTTTCCACAGGGGACTATGGCTACACCTTC
TRBD1	-	TRBJ1-2	TRBV9	CASSLGQGYGYTF	TGTGCCAGCAGCCTTGGACAGGGGTATGGCTACACCTTC